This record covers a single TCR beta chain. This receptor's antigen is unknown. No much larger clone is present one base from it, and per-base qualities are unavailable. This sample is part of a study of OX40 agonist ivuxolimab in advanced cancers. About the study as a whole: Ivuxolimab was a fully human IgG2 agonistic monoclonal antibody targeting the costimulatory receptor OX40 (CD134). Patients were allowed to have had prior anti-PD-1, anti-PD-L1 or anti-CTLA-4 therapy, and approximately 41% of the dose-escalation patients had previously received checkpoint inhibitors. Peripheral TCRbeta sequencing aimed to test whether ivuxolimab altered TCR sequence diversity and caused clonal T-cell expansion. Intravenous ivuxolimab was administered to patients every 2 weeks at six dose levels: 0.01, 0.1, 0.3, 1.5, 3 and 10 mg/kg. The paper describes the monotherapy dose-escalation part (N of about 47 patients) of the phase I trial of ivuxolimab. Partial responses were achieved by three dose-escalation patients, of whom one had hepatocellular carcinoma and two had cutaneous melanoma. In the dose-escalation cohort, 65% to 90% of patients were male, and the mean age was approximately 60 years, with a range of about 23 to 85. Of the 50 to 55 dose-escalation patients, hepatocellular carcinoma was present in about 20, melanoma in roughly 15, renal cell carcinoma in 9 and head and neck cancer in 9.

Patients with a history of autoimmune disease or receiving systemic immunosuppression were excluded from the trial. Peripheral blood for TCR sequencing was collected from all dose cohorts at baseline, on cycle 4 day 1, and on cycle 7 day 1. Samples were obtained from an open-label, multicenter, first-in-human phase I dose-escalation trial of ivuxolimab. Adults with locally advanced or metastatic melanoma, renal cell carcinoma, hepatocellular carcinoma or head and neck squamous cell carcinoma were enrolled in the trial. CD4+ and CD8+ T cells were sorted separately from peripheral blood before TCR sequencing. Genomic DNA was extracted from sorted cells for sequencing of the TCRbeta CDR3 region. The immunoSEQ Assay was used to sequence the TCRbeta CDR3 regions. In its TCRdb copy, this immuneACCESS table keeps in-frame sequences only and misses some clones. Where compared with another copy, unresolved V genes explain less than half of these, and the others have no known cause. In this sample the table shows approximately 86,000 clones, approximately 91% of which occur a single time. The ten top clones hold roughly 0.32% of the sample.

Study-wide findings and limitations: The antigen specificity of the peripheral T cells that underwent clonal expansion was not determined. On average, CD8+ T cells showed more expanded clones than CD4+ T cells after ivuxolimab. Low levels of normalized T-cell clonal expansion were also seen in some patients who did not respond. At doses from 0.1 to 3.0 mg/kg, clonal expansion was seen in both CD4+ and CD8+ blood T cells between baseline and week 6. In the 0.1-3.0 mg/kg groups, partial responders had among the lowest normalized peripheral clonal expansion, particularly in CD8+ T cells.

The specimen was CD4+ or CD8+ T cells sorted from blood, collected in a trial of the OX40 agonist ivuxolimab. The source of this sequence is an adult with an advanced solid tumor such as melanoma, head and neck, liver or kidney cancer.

The CDR3 protein sequence reads: CASSPLVLGGSSTDTQYF. The nucleotide sequence is given as TGTGCCAGCTCACCCTTGGTTCTCGGCGGCTCTAGCACAGATACGCAGTATTTT. The chain was built from TRBV18 and TRBJ2-3; the D gene cannot be named for sure. Sequences KGHSH (CDR1) and LQKENI (CDR2) are obtained from the germline V gene. Including the terminal cysteine and phenylalanine, the CDR3 comprises 18 residues. Only the CDR3 DNA stays, 54 bases, in frame from base 1. V was cut back by 3 bases and J by 0 bases, leaving a gap of 19 bases between them. With the portions outside the CDR3 filled from the reference TRBV18 and TRBJ2-3 genes, the complete variable region becomes NAGVMQNPRHLVRRRGQEARLRCSPMKGHSHVYWYRQLPEEGLKFMVYLQKENIIDESGMPKERFSAEFPKEGPSILRIQQVVRGDSAAYFCASSPLVLGGSSTDTQYFGPGTRLTVL.